These 18 T cell receptor beta chains originate from one sample sequenced in a study of cytomegalovirus exposure and HLA in healthy donors. This PCR relied on a set of 60 Vbeta primers and 13 Jbeta primers. Assay used: immunoSEQ multiplex PCR; TCRdb lists only in-frame clones, some missing. In the table there are roughly 200,000 clones, 65% to 80% of which are singletons. The specimen was PBMCs. The receptors shown here come from a man in his forties or fifties in good health and CMV-seronegative.

The gene calls are TRBV6-1 and TRBJ2-5, with TRBD2 as a possible D gene (5 bases). This CDR3 region has 13 residues. The germline V and J ends were trimmed by 6 bases and 1 base, with 9 bases remaining between them. CDR1 MNHNS and CDR2 SASEGT come from the germline V gene. CDR3 sequence (DNA): TGTGCCAGCAGACTAGGCGGCCAAGAGACCCAGTACTTC. As protein: CASRLGGQETQYF.

The J gene is TRBJ2-7, the V gene TRBV28, with D possibly being TRBD1 (6 bases). CDR3 length: 17 residues. The V gene's germline CDR1 is MDHEN and CDR2 SYDVKM. Trimming took 5 bases from V and 2 from J, leaving 22 bases between them. CDR3 in amino acids: CASSIPPGTTHTYEQYF. CDR3 nucleotides: TGTGCCAGCAGTATACCCCCCGGGACAACCCATACCTACGAGCAGTACTTC.

A note on this clone: The sample carries other DNA sequences with the same CDR3. The chain has TRBV27 and TRBJ1-2, with TRBD1 as a possible D gene (5 bases). The CDR3 has 13 residues. Germline assignment: CDR1 MNHEY and CDR2 SMNVEV (reference sequence). The V end was cut by 6 bases, the J end by 1 base, with 9 bases between. The CDR3 protein is CASSLGGNYGYTF. CDR3 DNA: TGTGCCAGCAGCCTGGGGGGTAACTATGGCTACACCTTC.

J is TRBJ2-5 and V is TRBV18; D gene unclear. This CDR3 is built from 13 residues. Trimming removed 0 bases at V and 5 bases at J, with 7 bases between. The germline V gene encodes CDR1 KGHSH and CDR2 LQKENI. CDR3 nucleotides: TGTGCCAGCTCACCACCGAGCGTCGAGACCCAGTACTTC. Translated, it gives CASSPPSVETQYF.

The sample holds a few counts of this clone. This chain connects TRBV27 to TRBJ2-7, with TRBD2 matching over 11 bases. V lost 11 bases, J lost 4 bases, and 16 bases stayed unmatched. This CDR3 is 16 amino acids long. Germline V gene lookup returns CDR1 MNHEY and CDR2 SMNVEV (reference sequence). In DNA form, the CDR3 reads TGTGCCGGAGGACTAGCGGGCTTCTTGCCCCTTTACGAGCAGTACTTC. Translated, it gives CAGGLAGFLPLYEQYF.

A remark on this clone: Other DNA sequences from this sample encode an identical CDR3 as well. The chain carries TRBV19 and TRBJ2-7; weak D call: TRBD2 (6 bases). The V gene's germline CDR1 is LNHDA and CDR2 SQIVND (reference sequence). V lost 3 bases to trimming and J lost 4 bases, with 10 bases between them. This CDR3 spans 13 amino acids. The CDR3 loop reads CASSIGRGYEQYF. The CDR3 region has the DNA TGTGCCAGTAGTATCGGGCGGGGTTACGAGCAGTACTTC.

Regarding this clone: This same CDR3 is encoded by further DNA sequences in the sample. This sequence joins TRBV5-1 and TRBJ1-1; D is unclear. The V and J ends lost 0 bases and 6 bases respectively, with 12 bases between them. Germline CDR1 reads SGHRS; CDR2 reads YFSETQ. This CDR3 is 14 amino acids long. Written as DNA, the CDR3 is TGCGCCAGCAGCTTGGAGGGTCGGGGATCTGAAGCTTTCTTT. Translating it yields CASSLEGRGSEAFF.

J is TRBJ1-2 and V is TRBV28; 10 positions agree with TRBD1. The germline gives CDR1 MDHEN, CDR2 SYDVKM. The CDR3 is made up of 14 amino acids. With V trimmed by 4 bases and J by 8 bases, 7 bases remained unmatched. The CDR3 DNA is TGTGCCAGCAGTTCGGGACAGGGGATAGAGGGCTACACCTTC. It encodes CASSSGQGIEGYTF.

This clone was found a few times. CDR3 in DNA: TGTGCCAGCAGCTTGCCTGCTAGCGGGAGAACCCCAGATACGCAGTATTTT. Its translation is CASSLPASGRTPDTQYF. The chain recombines TRBV5-4 with TRBJ2-3; 10 bases align to TRBD2. CDR3 size: 17 residues. J was trimmed by 4 bases and V by 1 base; bases with no gene match: 9. Looked up from germline, CDR1 is SGHNT and CDR2 is YYREEE (reference sequence).

The chain couples TRBV16 to TRBJ2-5; maybe TRBD1 (6 bases). With 7 bases removed from V and 7 bases from J, the gap between germline ends came to 13 bases. Germline values: CDR1 KGHSY, CDR2 FQNENV. The CDR3 loop spans 12 amino acids. In DNA, the CDR3 is TGTGCCAGCACACAGGGAGAGGGGACCCAGTACTTC. This codes for CASTQGEGTQYF.

This rearrangement joins TRBV11-2 to TRBJ1-1; D unclear. The CDR3 covers 14 residues. V lost 3 bases and J lost 5, with 13 bases in between. From germline, CDR1 is SGHAT and CDR2 FQNNGV. The chain's CDR3 is CASSFVRRWTEAFF. CDR3 DNA sequence: TGTGCCAGCAGCTTCGTTCGGCGGTGGACTGAAGCTTTCTTT.

With respect to this clone: Other DNA sequences in this specimen translate into the identical CDR3. CDR3 DNA sequence: TGTGCCAGCAGTTATGCGGGAGGGAATTACAATGAGCAGTTCTTC. This encodes CASSYAGGNYNEQFF. The chain uses TRBV6-6 and TRBJ2-1, with 9 bases that match TRBD2. The CDR3 totals 15 residues. Per the germline V gene, CDR1 is MNHNY and CDR2 is SVGAGI (reference sequence). The ends lost 3 bases at V and 4 bases at J; junction bases unmatched: 4.

This clone has just one count. J is TRBJ2-7 and V is TRBV6-1; 7 nucleotides align to TRBD1. Germline values: CDR1 MNHNS, CDR2 SASEGT. The CDR3 sequence is 14 residues long. Trimming removed 3 bases from V and 3 bases from J; junction bases left unmatched: 5. This CDR3 is CASSDRDRVYEQYF. As DNA, the CDR3 is TGTGCCAGCAGTGACCGGGACAGAGTCTACGAGCAGTACTTC.

This sequence joins TRBV5-5 and TRBJ2-7, with D maybe TRBD1 (6 bases). Germline V CDR1 and CDR2: SGHKS, YYEKEE (reference sequence). V was trimmed by 3 bases and J by 3 bases, leaving 13 bases between them. The CDR3 is 14 amino acids. CDR3 residues: CASSSQGQSYEQYF. CDR3 nucleotide sequence: TGTGCCAGCAGCTCCCAGGGGCAGAGCTACGAGCAGTACTTC.

V and J are TRBV5-1 and TRBJ2-7; D remains ambiguous. V was clipped by 0 bases and J by 0 bases, with 13 bases between them. The CDR3 covers 16 residues. From germline, CDR1 is SGHRS and CDR2 YFSETQ. The CDR3 nucleotides read TGCGCCAGCAGCTTGGCCTTGTTTCGGTACTCCTACGAGCAGTACTTC. Amino acid sequence: CASSLALFRYSYEQYF.

The chain is built from TRBV5-6 and TRBJ2-1; 7 bases line up with TRBD2. This CDR3 spans 16 amino acids. Germline-derived CDR1 and CDR2 are SGHDT and YYEEEE. After removal of 0 bases from V and 8 bases from J, the junction contained 11 bases not matched to a gene. CDR3 sequence reads: CASSLGWEGRFDEQFF. In nucleotides, the CDR3 is TGTGCCAGCAGCTTGGGATGGGAGGGCCGTTTCGATGAGCAGTTCTTC.

This chain links TRBV5-4 with TRBJ2-1; 9 nucleotides match TRBD2. Germline V CDR1 and CDR2: SGHNT, YYREEE (reference sequence). CDR3 length: 15 amino acids. V was clipped by 0 bases and J by 3 bases; unmatched bases: 1. The CDR3 coding sequence is TGTGCCAGCAGCTTGGTTAGCGGGAGCTACAATGAGCAGTTCTTC. The encoded protein is CASSLVSGSYNEQFF.

This rearrangement joins TRBV29-1 to TRBJ2-1, with 12 bases fitting TRBD2. Trimming took 7 bases from V and 3 from J; bases not matched to a gene: 4. This CDR3 has 14 amino acids. Per germline, CDR1 SQVTM and CDR2 ANQGSEA. DNA of the CDR3: TGCAGCGCCAGACTAGCGGGAGACTACAATGAGCAGTTCTTC. This codes for CSARLAGDYNEQFF.